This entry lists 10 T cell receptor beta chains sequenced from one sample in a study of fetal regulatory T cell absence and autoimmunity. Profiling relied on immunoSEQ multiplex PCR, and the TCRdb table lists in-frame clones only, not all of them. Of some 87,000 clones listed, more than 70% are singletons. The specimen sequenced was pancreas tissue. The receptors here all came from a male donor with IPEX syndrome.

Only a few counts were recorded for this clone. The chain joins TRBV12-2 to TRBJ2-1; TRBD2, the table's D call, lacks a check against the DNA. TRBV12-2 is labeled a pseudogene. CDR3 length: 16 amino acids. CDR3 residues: CASRLGTSGRANEQFF. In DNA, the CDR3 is TGTGCAAGTCGCTTAGGGACTAGCGGGAGGGCCAATGAGCAGTTCTTC.

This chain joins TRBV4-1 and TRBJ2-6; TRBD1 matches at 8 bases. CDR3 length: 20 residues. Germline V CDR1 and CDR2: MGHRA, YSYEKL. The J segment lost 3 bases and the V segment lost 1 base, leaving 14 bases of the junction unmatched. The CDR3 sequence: CASSQGRGLHRGSGANVLTF. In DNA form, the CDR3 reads TGCGCCAGCAGCCAAGGAAGGGGCTTACACAGGGGGAGTGGGGCCAACGTCCTGACTTTC.

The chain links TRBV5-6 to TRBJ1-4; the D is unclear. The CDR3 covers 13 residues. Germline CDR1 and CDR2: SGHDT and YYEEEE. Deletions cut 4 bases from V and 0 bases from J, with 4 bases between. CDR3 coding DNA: TGTGCCAGCAGCCACACAACTAATGAAAAACTGTTTTTT. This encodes CASSHTTNEKLFF.

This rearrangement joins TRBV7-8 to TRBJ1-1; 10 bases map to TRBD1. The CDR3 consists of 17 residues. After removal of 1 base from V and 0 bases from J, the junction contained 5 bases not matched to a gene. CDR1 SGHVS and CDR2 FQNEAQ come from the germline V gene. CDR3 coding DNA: TGTGCCAGCAGCTTAGGGGACAGGGGAACAGTGAACACTGAAGCTTTCTTT. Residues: CASSLGDRGTVNTEAFF.

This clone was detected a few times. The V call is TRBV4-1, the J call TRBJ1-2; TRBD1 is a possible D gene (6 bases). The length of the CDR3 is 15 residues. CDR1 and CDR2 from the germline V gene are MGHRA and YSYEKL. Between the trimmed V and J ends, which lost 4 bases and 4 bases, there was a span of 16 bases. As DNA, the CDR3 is TGCGCCAGCAGCCTTAGCCGGGACACCATCTATGGCTACACCTTC. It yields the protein CASSLSRDTIYGYTF.

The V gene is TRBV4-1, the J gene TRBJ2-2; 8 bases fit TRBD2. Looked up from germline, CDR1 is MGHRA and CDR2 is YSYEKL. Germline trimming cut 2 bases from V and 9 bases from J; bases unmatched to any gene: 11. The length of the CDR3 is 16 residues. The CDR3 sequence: CASSQWVNSGVRELFF. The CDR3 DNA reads TGCGCCAGCAGCCAATGGGTGAATAGCGGGGTCCGGGAGCTGTTTTTT.

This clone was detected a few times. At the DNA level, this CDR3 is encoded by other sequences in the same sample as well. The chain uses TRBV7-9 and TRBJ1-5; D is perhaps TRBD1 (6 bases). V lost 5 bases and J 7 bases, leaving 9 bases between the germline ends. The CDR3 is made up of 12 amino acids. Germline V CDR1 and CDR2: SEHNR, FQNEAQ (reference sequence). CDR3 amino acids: CASSLGGQPQHF. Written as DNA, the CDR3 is TGTGCCAGCAGCCTAGGGGGGCAGCCCCAGCATTTT.

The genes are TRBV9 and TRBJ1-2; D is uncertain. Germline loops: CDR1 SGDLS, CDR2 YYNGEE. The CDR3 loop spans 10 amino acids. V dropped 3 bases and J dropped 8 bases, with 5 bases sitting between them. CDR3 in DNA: TGTGCCAGCAGCGGGGTAGGCTACACCTTC. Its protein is CASSGVGYTF.

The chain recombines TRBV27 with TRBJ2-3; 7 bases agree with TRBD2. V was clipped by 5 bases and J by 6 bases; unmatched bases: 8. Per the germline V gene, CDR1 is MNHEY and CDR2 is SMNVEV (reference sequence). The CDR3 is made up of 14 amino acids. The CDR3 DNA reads TGTGCCAGCAGTGGCGGGAGATGGTCCGATACGCAGTATTTT. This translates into CASSGGRWSDTQYF.

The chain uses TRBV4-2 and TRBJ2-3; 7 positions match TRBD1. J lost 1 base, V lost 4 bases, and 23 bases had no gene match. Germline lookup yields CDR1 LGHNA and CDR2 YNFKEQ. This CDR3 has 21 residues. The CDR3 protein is CASSPDGAGDRVVLGTDTQYF. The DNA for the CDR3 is TGTGCCAGCAGCCCAGATGGCGCAGGAGACAGGGTAGTACTTGGCACAGATACGCAGTATTTT.